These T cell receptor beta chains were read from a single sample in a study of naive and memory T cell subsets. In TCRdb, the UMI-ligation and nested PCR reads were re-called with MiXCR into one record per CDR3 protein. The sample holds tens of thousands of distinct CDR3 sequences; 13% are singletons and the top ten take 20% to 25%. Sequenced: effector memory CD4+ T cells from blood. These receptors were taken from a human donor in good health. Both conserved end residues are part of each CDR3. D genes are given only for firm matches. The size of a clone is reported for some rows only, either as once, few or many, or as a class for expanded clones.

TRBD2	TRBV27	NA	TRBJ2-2	TGTGCCAGCAGTTTAGTTGTACTAGCGGGGGCCGGGGAGCTGTTTTTT	CASSLVVLAGAGELFF
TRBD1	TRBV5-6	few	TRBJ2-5	TGTGCCAGCACCACAACCCAGGGGGCGCGGGAGACCCAGTACTTC	CASTTTQGARETQYF
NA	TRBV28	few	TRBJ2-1	TGTGCCAGCAGGGCCAGTTTCCGTAATGAGCAGTTCTTC	CASRASFRNEQFF
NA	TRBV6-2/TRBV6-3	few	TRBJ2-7	TGTGCCAACGATCAGATTCGGGGGTTACGACCTAACAACGAGCAGTACTTC	CANDQIRGLRPNNEQYF
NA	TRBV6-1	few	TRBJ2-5	TGTGCCAGCAGTGAACAGTTTGGAGAGACCCAGTACTTC	CASSEQFGETQYF
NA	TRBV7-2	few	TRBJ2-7	TGTGCCAGCAGCGTCAATAACTACGAGCAGTACTTC	CASSVNNYEQYF
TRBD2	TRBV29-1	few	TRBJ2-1	TGCAGCGTTGAACCGGGAGGGGTTTATGAGCAGTTCTTC	CSVEPGGVYEQFF
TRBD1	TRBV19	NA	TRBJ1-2	TGTGCCAGTAGTCACGACCGGGACAGGAGGGACGGCTACACCTTC	CASSHDRDRRDGYTF
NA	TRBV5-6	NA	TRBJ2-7	TGTGCCAGCAGCTTGCTGGGAAATTCCTACGAGCAGTACTTC	CASSLLGNSYEQYF
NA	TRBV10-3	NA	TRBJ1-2	TGTGCCATAGCTCCGGGGGCGGACTATGGCTACACCTTC	CAIAPGADYGYTF
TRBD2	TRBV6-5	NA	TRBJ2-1	TGTGCCAGCAGATCTAGCGGGAGGGGTAGCAATGAGCAGTTCTTC	CASRSSGRGSNEQFF
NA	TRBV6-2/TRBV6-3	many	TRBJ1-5	TGTGCCAGCTGGGGGGGGAATCAGCCCCAGCATTTT	CASWGGNQPQHF
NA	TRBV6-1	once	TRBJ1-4	TGTGCCAGCAGTGAAGTTCAGAGGAATGAAAAACTGTTTTTT	CASSEVQRNEKLFF
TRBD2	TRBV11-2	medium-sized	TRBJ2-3	TGTGCCAGCAGCTTAGATAGCCTAGCGGAGGTCACAGATACGCAGTATTTT	CASSLDSLAEVTDTQYF
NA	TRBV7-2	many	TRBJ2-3	TGTGCCAGCAGCCGAATAACCCGGGATACGCAGTATTTT	CASSRITRDTQYF
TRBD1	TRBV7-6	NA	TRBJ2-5	TGTGCCAGCAGCCTGACAGGGGATTCCCAAGAGACCCAGTACTTC	CASSLTGDSQETQYF
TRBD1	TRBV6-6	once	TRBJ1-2	TGTGCCTCCCAACAAGAGGGGGCTGTCTATGGCTACACCTTC	CASQQEGAVYGYTF
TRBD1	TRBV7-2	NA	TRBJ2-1	TGTGCCAGCAGCTGGACAGGCCCTTCCTACAATGAGCAGTTCTTC	CASSWTGPSYNEQFF
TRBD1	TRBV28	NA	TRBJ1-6	TGTGCCAGCAGCCGGGACAGCTATTCACCCCTCCACTTT	CASSRDSYSPLHF
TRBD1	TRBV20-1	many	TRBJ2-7	TGCAGTGCTAGTCGTCGACAGGGGCTTTACGAGCAGTACTTC	CSASRRQGLYEQYF
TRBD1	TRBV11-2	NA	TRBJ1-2	TGTGCCAGCAGCGCGAGACAGGGGGTGCTTGGGCACTATGGCTACACCTTC	CASSARQGVLGHYGYTF
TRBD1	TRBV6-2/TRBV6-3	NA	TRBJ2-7	TGTGCCAGCAGTCCCCGGGACAGCCCCCGGGGCCAGTACTTC	CASSPRDSPRGQYF